The next 20 T cell receptor beta chains were all read from a single sample in a study of cytomegalovirus exposure and HLA in healthy donors. Produced via immunoSEQ multiplex PCR; TCRdb's table is partial and in-frame only. The sample comprises approximately 120,000 clones, 89% of which are singletons, and about 2% rests with the top ten. The sequencing sample was made of PBMCs. The receptors shown here come from a woman aged 18 to 35 in good health and CMV-seronegative.

This CDR3 reads CASSFWARGWDQPQHF. As DNA, the CDR3 is TGTGCCAGCAGCTTTTGGGCCAGGGGTTGGGATCAGCCCCAGCATTTT. V gene TRBV5-8 combines with J gene TRBJ1-5; perhaps TRBD1 as D (6 bases). The length of the CDR3 is 16 residues. Germline CDR1 reads SGHTS; CDR2 reads YDEGEE. With 2 bases removed from V and 5 bases from J, the gap between germline ends came to 17 bases.

This sequence joins TRBV6-4 and TRBJ2-2; D is perhaps TRBD2 (5 bases). The CDR3 spans 14 residues. Germline CDR1 MRHNA, CDR2 SNTAGT. V lost 0 bases and J 5 bases, leaving 7 bases between the germline ends. The CDR3 reads CASSDSAETGELFF. The CDR3 nucleotides read TGTGCCAGCAGTGACTCAGCGGAAACCGGGGAGCTGTTTTTT.

The chain uses TRBV14 and TRBJ2-7, with 9 bases lining up with TRBD1. Germline loops: CDR1 SGHDN, CDR2 FVKESK. V was pared by 1 base and J by 2 bases, with 3 bases of the junction left unmatched. The CDR3 extends over 15 amino acids. The CDR3 coding sequence is TGTGCCAGCAGCCAAGTGGGGACAGGGACCTACGAGCAGTACTTC. This sequence encodes CASSQVGTGTYEQYF.

The chain carries TRBV19 and TRBJ1-2, with a possible D match to TRBD1 (6 bases). This CDR3 has 14 residues. Trimming took 2 bases from V and 7 from J, leaving 14 bases between them. Germline-derived CDR1 and CDR2 are LNHDA and SQIVND (reference sequence). This CDR3 is CASSITSQGPGYTF. In DNA, the CDR3 is TGTGCCAGTAGTATAACGTCCCAGGGGCCTGGCTACACCTTC.

The chain carries TRBV6-1 and TRBJ1-2; no firm D call. Germline CDR1 and CDR2: MNHNS and SASEGT. Trimming cost V 1 base and J 4 bases, with 16 bases left between them. CDR3 length: 16 amino acids. The CDR3 is CASSEGSGVSTYGYTF. The DNA of the CDR3 is TGTGCCAGCAGTGAAGGGTCCGGGGTTAGTACCTATGGCTACACCTTC.

The CDR3 DNA is TGTGCCAGCAGCACGCTCTTGGGACAGGGTGGGGAGACCCAGTACTTC. Amino acid sequence: CASSTLLGQGGETQYF. The gene calls are TRBV5-6 and TRBJ2-5; 9 bases align to TRBD1. With V trimmed by 4 bases and J by 5 bases, 12 bases remained unmatched. This CDR3 spans 16 amino acids. CDR1 and CDR2 from the germline V gene are SGHDT and YYEEEE.

The count of this clone is one. The gene calls are TRBV15 and TRBJ1-1; 9 bases agree with TRBD1. CDR1 is LNHNV, CDR2 YYDKDF, per germline (reference sequence). CDR3 length equals 14 residues. V dropped 3 bases and J dropped 4; count of bases not matched to a gene: 3. The CDR3 bases are TGTGCCACCAGCAGGGGACAGGGTTCCACTGAAGCTTTCTTT. Translated, it gives CATSRGQGSTEAFF. Using reference TRBV15 and TRBJ1-1 for the parts outside the CDR3, the full variable domain is DAMVIQNPRYQVTQFGKPVTLSCSQTLNHNVMYWYQQKSSQAPKLLFHYYDKDFNNEADTPDNFQSRRPNTSFCFLDIRSPGLGDTAMYLCATSRGQGSTEAFFGQGTRLTVV.

This clone was observed once. This chain connects TRBV11-1 to TRBJ2-2; 7 positions match TRBD1. The CDR3 has 15 residues. The germline V gene encodes CDR1 SGHAT and CDR2 FQDESV (reference sequence). With V trimmed by 5 bases and J by 4 bases, 7 bases remained unmatched. CDR3 sequence reads: CASSADRAGTGELFF. The CDR3 DNA sequence: TGTGCCAGCAGCGCCGACAGGGCGGGCACCGGGGAGCTGTTTTTT.

This chain joins TRBV11-3 and TRBJ2-1, with TRBD2 as a possible D gene (6 bases). V shed 1 base and J shed 3 bases, with 10 bases lying between them. This CDR3 region has 15 residues. CDR1 SGHNT and CDR2 YENEEA come from the germline V gene. CDR3 nucleotides: TGTGCCAGCAGCTTAGCGGGAGCAAACTACAATGAGCAGTTCTTC. It specifies CASSLAGANYNEQFF.

V gene TRBV27 combines with J gene TRBJ2-7; tentatively, D is TRBD1 (5 bases). The CDR3 runs to 13 residues. Trimming removed 3 bases at V and 6 bases at J, with 12 bases between. Germline CDR1 MNHEY, CDR2 SMNVEV (reference sequence). The CDR3 DNA follows: TGTGCCAGCAGTTTTGCCAGGGTGGGCGAGCAGTACTTC. It is translated as CASSFARVGEQYF.

The table lists this clone with a count of one. The V and J genes are TRBV2 and TRBJ1-1; weak D call: TRBD1 (5 bases). Germline V gives CDR1 SNHLY, CDR2 FYNNEI. Trimming took off 7 bases at V and 3 bases at J, with 15 bases between the two ends. The CDR3 consists of 14 residues. The CDR3 reads CASKETAGHTEAFF. The CDR3 nucleotides read TGTGCCAGCAAAGAAACGGCAGGGCACACTGAAGCTTTCTTT.

V is TRBV5-4 and J is TRBJ1-1, with D possibly matching TRBD1 (6 bases). Germline V gene lookup returns CDR1 SGHNT and CDR2 YYREEE (reference sequence). V dropped 7 bases and J dropped 0 bases, with 13 bases sitting between them. This CDR3 is 14 amino acids long. CDR3 bases: TGTGCCAGCGGGGTGGGGGACATGAACACTGAAGCTTTCTTT. This sequence encodes CASGVGDMNTEAFF.

The genes are TRBV6-1 and TRBJ1-1; 7 bases map to TRBD1. Germline CDR1 MNHNS, CDR2 SASEGT. The CDR3 has 15 residues. V lost 1 base to trimming and J lost 4 bases; unmatched junction nucleotides: 6. DNA of the CDR3: TGTGCCAGCAGTGAAGAGACAGGGTTTGTCACTGAAGCTTTCTTT. It encodes CASSEETGFVTEAFF.

The chain employs TRBV28 and TRBJ2-7; a weak D match, TRBD2 (6 bases). The ends were cut back, 5 bases at V and 6 bases at J, with 17 bases in the middle. The germline CDR1 and CDR2 sequences are MDHEN and SYDVKM. CDR3 length: 14 residues. The DNA of the CDR3 is TGTGCCAGCAGTGAAGCGGCACGGGGAGGCGAGCAGTACTTC. Translated, it gives CASSEAARGGEQYF.

J is TRBJ2-7 and V is TRBV5-1; D is perhaps TRBD1 (5 bases). The ends were cut back, 2 bases at V and 4 bases at J, with 16 bases in the middle. Looked up from germline, CDR1 is SGHRS and CDR2 is YFSETQ. The CDR3 contains 15 residues. The CDR3 region has the DNA TGCGCCAGCAGCTTTACCTACAGGAGCCGGTACGAGCAGTACTTC. Protein sequence: CASSFTYRSRYEQYF.

This clone occurred a few times. The gene calls are TRBV19 and TRBJ1-2, with D uncertain. The CDR3 consists of 13 residues. The V gene lost 4 bases and the J gene lost 2 bases, with 8 bases spanning the gap. Germline CDR1 LNHDA, CDR2 SQIVND (reference sequence). CDR3 loop: CASSTAPNYGYTF. The CDR3, as DNA: TGTGCCAGTAGTACAGCGCCAAACTATGGCTACACCTTC.

The chain employs TRBV6-6 and TRBJ1-3; D gene uncertain. The CDR3 has 13 amino acids. The germline gives CDR1 MNHNY, CDR2 SVGAGI (reference sequence). Trimming left V 2 bases short and J 2 bases short, with 4 bases between. The CDR3 sequence is CASSYSPGNTIYF. In nucleotides, the CDR3 is TGTGCCAGCAGTTACAGCCCTGGAAACACCATATATTTT.

The gene calls are TRBV7-9 and TRBJ2-5; D may be TRBD2 (6 bases). The CDR3 covers 13 residues. Trimming left V 2 bases short and J 4 bases short, with 8 bases between. Germline assignment: CDR1 SEHNR and CDR2 FQNEAQ (reference sequence). The CDR3 nucleotides are TGTGCCAGCAGCTTAACAGCGGGAGAGACCCAGTACTTC. Amino acids: CASSLTAGETQYF.

The chain recombines TRBV11-2 with TRBJ1-2; D is uncertain. CDR3 length: 16 residues. Trimming stripped 6 bases from V and 3 bases from J, with 20 bases between. In germline, CDR1 is SGHAT, CDR2 FQNNGV. The CDR3 loop is CASSQSTARSDYGYTF. The CDR3 coding sequence is TGTGCCAGCAGTCAATCCACCGCCCGCAGTGACTATGGCTACACCTTC.

The genes are TRBV7-9 and TRBJ2-1; 7 bases are a match to TRBD2. CDR1 and CDR2 (germline): SEHNR, FQNEAQ (reference sequence). There are 15 residues in the CDR3. The V and J ends lost 1 base and 7 bases, in that order; junction bases with no gene match: 7. This CDR3 is CASSLVSAGANEQFF. CDR3 bases: TGTGCCAGCAGCTTAGTATCGGCGGGAGCGAATGAGCAGTTCTTC.